This T cell receptor (beta chain) was documented in a study of human T cells and chemical hapten exposure. Study outcomes and limitations: Among expanded TCRs, significantly more large CDR3 similarity clusters formed than among controls.

MiXCR, applied by TCRdb to the RACE reads, yields one record per CDR3 protein. The top ten clones hold about 8% of a sample with nearly 350,000 distinct CDR3 sequences, 5.5% to 8% of them seen once. Points on this clonotype: Its target is not known.

The J segment lost 4 bases and the V segment lost 0 bases, leaving 7 bases of the junction unmatched. The CDR3 is 17 residues long. The V gene's germline CDR1 is LNHNV and CDR2 YYDKDF (reference sequence). Documented time point: patch test 1, 2 weeks after DPC sensitization. Treatment here: therapeutic diphenylcyclopropenone sensitization with weekly scalp DPC. The receptor was isolated from a young woman with alopecia areata. Some clones in this sample may be carry-over from other donors' samples. The input for sequencing was whole blood, taken in connection with sensitization to the hapten diphenylcyclopropenone (DPC). The chain couples TRBV15 to TRBJ2-2, with 8 bases aligning to TRBD2. The CDR3 DNA sequence: TGTGCCACCAGCAGAGATCTTAGCGGGGCGGGCACCGGGGAGCTGTTTTTT. Translated: CATSRDLSGAGTGELFF.